This passage covers 12 T cell receptor beta chains from one sample sequenced in a study of cytomegalovirus exposure and HLA in healthy donors. A multiplex PCR was run with 60 Vbeta primers and 13 Jbeta primers. Libraries were prepared by immunoSEQ multiplex PCR; TCRdb keeps only in-frame clonotypes and omits some of them. The repertoire holds around 190,000 clones, with around 83% as singletons. Sequencing input: PBMCs. The origin of the receptors is a girl aged 2-10 years in good health and CMV-seropositive.

The genes are TRBV30 and TRBJ2-3; a weak D match, TRBD2 (6 bases). The germline CDR1 and CDR2 sequences are GTSNPN and SVGIG (reference sequence). With 0 bases removed from V and 3 bases from J, the gap between germline ends came to 10 bases. The CDR3 covers 14 residues. CDR3 sequence: CAWSVNGRTDTQYF. The DNA for the CDR3 is TGTGCCTGGAGTGTAAACGGGAGAACAGATACGCAGTATTTT.

V and J are TRBV18 and TRBJ1-1; 10 positions agree with TRBD1. The CDR3 totals 14 residues. Germline V gene data show CDR1 as KGHSH and CDR2 as LQKENI. The junction had 7 bases not matched to a gene; V was cut back by 0 bases and J by 12 bases. The CDR3, as DNA: TGTGCCAGCTCACCACCGGGACAGGGGTGTAGATCTTTCTTT. Translating gives CASSPPGQGCRSFF.

This clone is a singleton in its sample. The chain is built from TRBV5-1 and TRBJ1-6, with D possibly being TRBD1 (5 bases). From germline, CDR1 is SGHRS and CDR2 YFSETQ. Trimming took 4 bases from V and 14 from J, leaving 13 bases between them. CDR3 length: 12 amino acids. CDR3 in DNA: TGCGCCAGCAGCCCGGGGGGGGAAACCCTCCACTTT. It translates to CASSPGGETLHF.

V is TRBV6-5 and J is TRBJ2-1; TRBD2 matches 8 bases. The V gene's germline CDR1 is MNHEY and CDR2 SVGAGI. This CDR3 is 14 amino acids long. V gave up 8 bases and J gave up 2 bases; unmatched junction bases: 5. Here the CDR3 DNA reads TGTGCCAGCCGACCGGGACTAGCCTACAATGAGCAGTTCTTC. It yields the protein CASRPGLAYNEQFF.

The chain links TRBV19 to TRBJ2-7, with a possible D match to TRBD2 (5 bases). Germline V CDR1 and CDR2: LNHDA, SQIVND (reference sequence). The length of the CDR3 is 15 residues. V was clipped by 0 bases and J by 0 bases, with 9 bases between them. CDR3 coding DNA: TGTGCCAGTAGTATAGATCGGCGGGTCTCCTACGAGCAGTACTTC. This translates into CASSIDRRVSYEQYF.

The V and J genes are TRBV4-1 and TRBJ1-1; D gene ambiguous. CDR1 and CDR2 (germline): MGHRA, YSYEKL. V dropped 0 bases and J dropped 1 base, with 15 bases sitting between them. The CDR3 spans 17 residues. This chain's CDR3 is CASSQERGSTSNTEAFF. The CDR3 nucleotides read TGCGCCAGCAGCCAAGAACGGGGTTCCACTTCGAACACTGAAGCTTTCTTT.

The J gene is TRBJ2-7, the V gene TRBV25-1, with 8 nucleotides matching TRBD2. Trimming at V came to 8 bases and at J to 3 bases, leaving 9 bases not matched to a gene. This CDR3 is built from 14 residues. The V gene's germline CDR1 is MGHDK and CDR2 SYGVNS. CDR3 region: CASSLSGTSYEQYF. CDR3 bases: TGTGCCAGCTCCCTTAGCGGGACGAGCTACGAGCAGTACTTC.

The chain employs TRBV5-6 and TRBJ1-2; D is ambiguous. The CDR3 extends over 15 amino acids. The germline gives CDR1 SGHDT, CDR2 YYEEEE. V gave up 3 bases and J gave up 4 bases, with 16 bases separating them. CDR3 sequence: CASSSPIATIYGYTF. The CDR3 region has the DNA TGTGCCAGCAGCTCGCCCATTGCGACTATCTATGGCTACACCTTC.

V and J are TRBV13 and TRBJ2-7; no clear D gene. The CDR3 contains 15 residues. Trimming pared 2 bases from V and 0 bases from J, leaving 11 bases between. Per germline, CDR1 PRHDT and CDR2 FYEKMQ (reference sequence). The CDR3 loop reads CASSLIARSSYEQYF. In DNA, the CDR3 is TGTGCCAGCAGCTTAATTGCAAGGAGCTCCTACGAGCAGTACTTC.

The chain carries TRBV9 and TRBJ1-2; the D gene is possibly TRBD1 (5 bases). Germline V gene lookup returns CDR1 SGDLS and CDR2 YYNGEE. The CDR3 totals 15 residues. V lost 5 bases, J lost 0 bases, and 14 bases lay in between. The CDR3 here is CASSTTSTANYGYTF. DNA of the CDR3: TGTGCCAGCAGTACCACTTCGACAGCTAACTATGGCTACACCTTC.

The V call is TRBV15, the J call TRBJ1-1, with 8 bases fitting TRBD1. Germline V CDR1 and CDR2: LNHNV, YYDKDF (reference sequence). Germline trimming cut 4 bases from V and 1 base from J; bases unmatched to any gene: 2. This CDR3 is built from 14 residues. The CDR3 here is CATSKGQGNTEAFF. Here the CDR3 DNA reads TGTGCCACCAGCAAAGGACAGGGGAACACTGAAGCTTTCTTT.

The chain has TRBV30 and TRBJ2-5; a weak D match, TRBD1 (6 bases). V was clipped by 4 bases and J by 2 bases, with 14 bases between them. The germline gives CDR1 GTSNPN, CDR2 SVGIG (reference sequence). This CDR3 comprises 14 residues. CDR3 nucleotides: TGTGCCTGGAAGCCGGGACAACCACAAGAGACCCAGTACTTC. It is translated as CAWKPGQPQETQYF.